A single sample is the source of the 20 T cell receptor beta chains below, sequenced in a study of T cell changes during pregnancy in multiple sclerosis. Measured with immunoSEQ multiplex PCR; TCRdb has only the in-frame clones, and not every one. The sample has tens of thousands of clones; around 90% are singletons. The sample in question was peripheral blood, obtained after pregnancy. Every receptor here comes from a female donor in good health, enrolled as a control in a pregnancy study.

The rearrangement joins TRBV6-1 to TRBJ2-3, with 11 positions matching TRBD2. The CDR3 is 15 residues long. Trimming removed 3 bases from V and 8 bases from J; junction bases left unmatched: 7. Germline lookup yields CDR1 MNHNS and CDR2 SASEGT. Here the CDR3 reads CASSDGLAGISTQYF. CDR3 in DNA: TGTGCCAGCAGTGACGGACTAGCGGGTATAAGTACGCAGTATTTT.

The CDR3: CASSLGPETGAGELFF. CDR3 coding DNA: TGTGCCAGCAGTTTGGGGCCAGAAACAGGGGCAGGGGAGCTGTTTTTT. V gene TRBV28 combines with J gene TRBJ2-2, with TRBD1 identical over 7 bases. The ends lost 3 bases at V and 8 bases at J; junction bases unmatched: 12. Looked up from germline, CDR1 is MDHEN and CDR2 is SYDVKM. The CDR3 sequence is 16 residues long.

The J gene is TRBJ2-3, the V gene TRBV7-2, with D perhaps TRBD2 (6 bases). CDR1 is SGHTA and CDR2 is FQGNSA in the germline V gene. This CDR3 is 14 amino acids long. Trimming left V 3 bases short and J 3 bases short, with 10 bases between. The CDR3 loop is CASSLTSLTDTQYF. The CDR3 DNA follows: TGTGCCAGCAGCTTGACTAGTCTTACAGATACGCAGTATTTT.

V and J are TRBV7-2 and TRBJ2-3; tentatively, D is TRBD2 (5 bases). Germline CDR1 SGHTA, CDR2 FQGNSA. The CDR3 totals 16 residues. V lost 5 bases, J lost 3 bases, and 18 bases lay in between. The CDR3 loop is CASSPLWAGDTDTQYF. CDR3 coding DNA: TGTGCCAGCAGCCCCCTTTGGGCGGGCGATACAGATACGCAGTATTTT.

This chain joins TRBV4-1 and TRBJ2-7; 11 bases match TRBD1. Germline V gene lookup returns CDR1 MGHRA and CDR2 YSYEKL. This CDR3 region has 14 residues. V lost 6 bases, J lost 6 bases, and 7 bases stayed unmatched. CDR3 in DNA: TGCGCCAGCAGAGACGGACAGGGGGCCTTCGAGCAGTACTTC. Protein sequence: CASRDGQGAFEQYF.

The rearrangement uses TRBV7-8 and TRBJ2-2; no firm D call. The CDR3 sequence is 13 residues long. The V gene's germline CDR1 is SGHVS and CDR2 FQNEAQ. Trimming cost V 1 base and J 6 bases, with 6 bases left between them. CDR3 nucleotide sequence: TGTGCCAGCAGCTTAGTTTCTCCCGGGGAGCTGTTTTTT. Translation: CASSLVSPGELFF. Full variable domain (rest looked up from reference TRBV7-8 and TRBJ2-2): GAGVSQSPRYKVAKRGQDVALRCDPISGHVSLFWYQQALGQGPEFLTYFQNEAQLDKSGLPSDRFFAERPEGSVSTLKIQRTQQEDSAVYLCASSLVSPGELFFGEGSRLTVL.

CDR3 nucleotides: TGTGCCAGCAGTTACGGGGGGGGCCGGTACGAGCAGTACTTC. This encodes CASSYGGGRYEQYF. This chain joins TRBV6-5 and TRBJ2-7, with D maybe TRBD2 (7 bases). The ends were cut back, 2 bases at V and 4 bases at J, with 12 bases in the middle. The CDR3 consists of 14 residues. Germline V gene lookup returns CDR1 MNHEY and CDR2 SVGAGI.

The V and J genes are TRBV4-2 and TRBJ2-3, with TRBD2 matching over 9 bases. The CDR3 spans 17 residues. V shed 0 bases, J shed 3 bases, and the junction held 7 bases outside the gene matches. Germline assignment: CDR1 LGHNA and CDR2 YNFKEQ. The CDR3, as DNA: TGTGCCAGCAGCCAAGATGGGCCTAGCGGGGATACAGATACGCAGTATTTT. Amino acids: CASSQDGPSGDTDTQYF.

The rearrangement joins TRBV5-1 to TRBJ1-2; D not certain. Trimming shortened V by 4 bases and J by 3 bases, and 10 bases separated the two germline ends. This CDR3 has 13 amino acids. Germline V lookup: CDR1 SGHRS, CDR2 YFSETQ. In nucleotides, the CDR3 is TGCGCCAGCAGCCACGACGGGGACTATGGCTACACCTTC. Encoded protein: CASSHDGDYGYTF.

The chain has TRBV5-4 and TRBJ2-7; 10 bases align to TRBD2. This CDR3 has 15 residues. Unmatched junction bases numbered 7, after V lost 4 bases and J lost 3 bases. The germline V gene has CDR1 SGHNT and CDR2 YYREEE (reference sequence). The CDR3, as DNA: TGTGCCAGCAGCCTAGCGGGGGCCCGCCGCTACGAGCAGTACTTC. Its protein is CASSLAGARRYEQYF.

This clone came up once. One end of the junction does not line up with germline, which may come from a read error. V is TRBV7-7 and J is TRBJ2-3; D gene uncertain. Per germline, CDR1 SSHAT and CDR2 FNYEAQ (reference sequence). There are 13 residues in the CDR3. CDR3: CASSVTFTDTQYF. In DNA form, the CDR3 reads TGTGCTAGCAGCGTGACATTCACAGATACGCAGTATTTT.

Only one count was recorded for this clone. This chain connects TRBV18 to TRBJ2-3; 9 bases are shared with TRBD1. V lost 3 bases to trimming and J lost 5 bases; unmatched junction nucleotides: 3. This CDR3 has 14 residues. Germline assignment: CDR1 KGHSH and CDR2 LQKENI. CDR3 DNA sequence: TGTGCCAGCTCACCGGACAGGGGCGAAGATACGCAGTATTTT. The encoded protein is CASSPDRGEDTQYF.

This clone was recorded a few times. The rearrangement joins TRBV25-1 to TRBJ1-6; D may be TRBD1 (6 bases). The V gene's germline CDR1 is MGHDK and CDR2 SYGVNS. This CDR3 spans 15 amino acids. Trimming shortened V by 5 bases and J by 10 bases, and 18 bases separated the two germline ends. This chain's CDR3 is CASSTPQGKGSPLHF. The CDR3 DNA reads as TGTGCCAGCAGTACTCCACAGGGAAAAGGATCACCCCTCCACTTT.

The chain carries TRBV29-1 and TRBJ2-1; no clear D. Trimming cost V 5 bases and J 6 bases, with 5 bases left between them. Germline V gives CDR1 SQVTM, CDR2 ANQGSEA. The CDR3 loop spans 10 amino acids. The CDR3 sequence: CSVPGNEQFF. The CDR3 DNA follows: TGCAGCGTTCCGGGCAATGAGCAGTTCTTC.

This chain connects TRBV18 to TRBJ1-3; D not certain. The CDR3 length is 15 residues. The germline V gene encodes CDR1 KGHSH and CDR2 LQKENI. The V end was cut by 1 base, the J end by 0 bases, with 7 bases between. The CDR3 nucleotides are TGTGCCAGCTCACCACAGCGGAACTCTGGAAACACCATATATTTT. This gives the protein CASSPQRNSGNTIYF.

CDR3 sequence: CASSFSGGSGDTQYF. The CDR3 nucleotides read TGCGCCAGCAGCTTCTCGGGAGGTTCGGGAGATACGCAGTATTTT. The V and J genes are TRBV5-1 and TRBJ2-3, with 7 bases identical to TRBD2. CDR3 length equals 15 residues. Trimming removed 2 bases from V and 5 bases from J; junction bases left unmatched: 8. Per the germline V gene, CDR1 is SGHRS and CDR2 is YFSETQ. Together with reference TRBV5-1 and TRBJ2-3, the CDR3 gives the full variable domain: KAGVTQTPRYLIKTRGQQVTLSCSPISGHRSVSWYQQTPGQGLQFLFEYFSETQRNKGNFPGRFSGRQFSNSRSEMNVSTLELGDSALYLCASSFSGGSGDTQYFGPGTRLTVL.

The genes are TRBV19 and TRBJ1-2; D unresolved. The CDR3 is made up of 11 amino acids. V was clipped by 6 bases and J by 8 bases, with 10 bases between them. Germline V gene sequence: CDR1 LNHDA, CDR2 SQIVND (reference sequence). The CDR3 sequence is CASSRSGGYTF. For the CDR3, the DNA is TGTGCCAGTAGCCGGTCCGGGGGCTACACCTTC.

The chain recombines TRBV19 with TRBJ2-5, with 8 bases fitting TRBD2. J gave up 5 bases and V 5 bases, and 7 bases lay outside the gene matches. This CDR3 has 14 residues. Germline V lookup: CDR1 LNHDA, CDR2 SQIVND (reference sequence). Here the CDR3 DNA reads TGTGCCAGTAGTGTTAGCGGGAAAGGGGAGACCCAGTACTTC. Protein product: CASSVSGKGETQYF.

V gene TRBV14 combines with J gene TRBJ2-3; TRBD2 agrees at 10 bases. Trimming at V came to 6 bases and at J to 3 bases, leaving 9 bases not matched to a gene. Germline assignment: CDR1 SGHDN and CDR2 FVKESK. This CDR3 has 16 amino acids. Written as DNA, the CDR3 is TGTGCCAGCAGTCTTCTTAGCGGGAGGTCTACAGATACGCAGTATTTT. Translating gives CASSLLSGRSTDTQYF.

This chain joins TRBV10-3 and TRBJ2-1; 10 bases map to TRBD2. The CDR3 contains 15 residues. Germline V gives CDR1 ENHRY, CDR2 SYGVKD. The ends lost 9 bases at V and 8 bases at J; junction bases unmatched: 13. DNA for the CDR3: TGTGCCATTGGGAGGCTAGCGGGGGACCGGGATGAGCAGTTCTTC. It is translated as CAIGRLAGDRDEQFF.